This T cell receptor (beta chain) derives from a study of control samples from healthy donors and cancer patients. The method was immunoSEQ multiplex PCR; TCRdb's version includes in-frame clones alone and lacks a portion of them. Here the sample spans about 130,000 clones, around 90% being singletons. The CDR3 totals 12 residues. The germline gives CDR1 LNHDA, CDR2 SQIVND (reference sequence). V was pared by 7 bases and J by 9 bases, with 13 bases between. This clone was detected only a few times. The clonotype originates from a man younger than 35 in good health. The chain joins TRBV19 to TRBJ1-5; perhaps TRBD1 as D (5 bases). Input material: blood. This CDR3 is CASNEQERPQHF. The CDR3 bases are TGTGCCAGTAATGAACAGGAACGGCCCCAGCATTTT.